Listed here are 3 T cell receptor beta chains from one sample, sequenced in a study of cytomegalovirus exposure and HLA in healthy donors. Primers: 60 Vbeta forward and 13 Jbeta reverse. The method was immunoSEQ multiplex PCR; TCRdb's version includes in-frame clones alone and lacks a portion of them. The listing contains some 110,000 clones. Material for sequencing was PBMCs. The receptor source for this set is a man between 18 and 29 years old in good health and CMV-seronegative.

Points on this clone: Mismatch with germline at one junction end may stem from a read error. The chain uses TRBV5-4 and TRBJ2-7; TRBD1 matches at 7 bases. CDR1 and CDR2 (germline): SGHNT, YYREEE (reference sequence). The CDR3 totals 12 residues. CDR3 in DNA: TGTGCCAGCAGCCCGCACTACCAACAGGGGACCTTC. Protein: CASSPHYQQGTF.

The gene calls are TRBV9 and TRBJ2-5; 11 nucleotides align to TRBD2. V was clipped by 3 bases and J by 4 bases; unmatched bases: 5. CDR3 length: 15 amino acids. Germline V gene data show CDR1 as SGDLS and CDR2 as YYNGEE. The CDR3 DNA follows: TGTGCCAGCAGCGAGGGACTAGCGGACGGAGAGACCCAGTACTTC. Amino acid sequence: CASSEGLADGETQYF.

The chain has TRBV28 and TRBJ2-7, with TRBD2 matching 9 bases. The CDR3 runs to 17 residues. V lost 3 bases, J lost 5 bases, and 14 bases stayed unmatched. Germline V gives CDR1 MDHEN, CDR2 SYDVKM. CDR3 in amino acids: CASSLVPGGRGWNEQYF. In DNA form, the CDR3 reads TGTGCCAGCAGTTTGGTTCCTGGCGGGAGGGGCTGGAACGAGCAGTACTTC.